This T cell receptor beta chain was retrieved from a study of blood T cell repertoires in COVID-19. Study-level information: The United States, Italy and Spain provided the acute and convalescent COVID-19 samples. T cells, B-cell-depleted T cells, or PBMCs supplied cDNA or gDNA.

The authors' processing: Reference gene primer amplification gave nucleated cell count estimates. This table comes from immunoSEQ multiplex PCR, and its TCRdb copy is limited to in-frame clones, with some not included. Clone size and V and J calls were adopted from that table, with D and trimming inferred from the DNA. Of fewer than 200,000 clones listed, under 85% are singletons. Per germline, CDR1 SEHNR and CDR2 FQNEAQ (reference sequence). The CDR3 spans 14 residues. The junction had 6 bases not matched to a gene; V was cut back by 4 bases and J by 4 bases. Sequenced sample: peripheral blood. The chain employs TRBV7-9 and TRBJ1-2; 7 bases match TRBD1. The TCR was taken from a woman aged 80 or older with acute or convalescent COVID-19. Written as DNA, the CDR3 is TGTGCCAGCAGCTCTCCCGGGACAGCCTATGGCTACACCTTC. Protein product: CASSSPGTAYGYTF.